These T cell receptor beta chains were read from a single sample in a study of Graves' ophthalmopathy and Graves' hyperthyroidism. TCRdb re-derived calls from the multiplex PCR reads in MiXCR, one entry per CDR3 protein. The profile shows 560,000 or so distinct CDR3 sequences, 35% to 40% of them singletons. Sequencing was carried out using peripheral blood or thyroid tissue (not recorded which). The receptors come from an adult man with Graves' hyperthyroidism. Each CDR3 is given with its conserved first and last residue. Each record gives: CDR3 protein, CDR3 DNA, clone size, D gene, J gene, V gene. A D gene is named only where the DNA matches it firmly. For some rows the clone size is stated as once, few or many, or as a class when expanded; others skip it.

CASSFPRGTQETQYF | TGCGCCAGCAGCTTTCCCAGGGGGACCCAAGAGACCCAGTACTTC | . | TRBD1 | TRBJ2-5 | TRBV5-1
CAWGDRGDYEQYF | TGTGCCTGGGGGGACAGGGGGGACTACGAGCAGTACTTC | . | TRBD1 | TRBJ2-7 | TRBV7-9
CASSKGWATEAFF | TGTGCCAGCAGCAAGGGGTGGGCCACTGAAGCTTTCTTT | . | . | TRBJ1-1 | TRBV2
CAISAGLAGGSTDTQYF | TGTGCCATCAGTGCGGGACTAGCGGGAGGGAGCACAGATACGCAGTATTTT | few | TRBD2 | TRBJ2-3 | TRBV10-3
CASSPELVVETQYF | TGCGCCAGCAGCCCTGAGTTAGTGGTTGAGACCCAGTACTTC | many | . | TRBJ2-5 | TRBV4-1
CASSFRDRVLGTEAFF | TGTGCCAGCAGCTTCCGGGACAGGGTTTTAGGCACTGAAGCTTTCTTT | . | TRBD1 | TRBJ1-1 | TRBV7-9
CASSVGPIGDTQYF | TGTGCCAGCAGCGTCGGCCCCATTGGGGATACGCAGTATTTT | few | . | TRBJ2-3 | TRBV9
CASSQLGTPVYEQYF | TGCGCCAGCAGCCAGCTCGGGACACCCGTCTACGAGCAGTACTTC | few | . | TRBJ2-7 | TRBV4-1
CASSPMGVGEAFF | TGTGCCAGCAGCCCCATGGGGGTCGGTGAAGCTTTCTTT | many | . | TRBJ1-1 | TRBV5-6
CASSRIQRETQYF | TGTGCCAGCAGCCGCATCCAGCGGGAGACCCAGTACTTC | many | . | TRBJ2-5 | TRBV3-1
CAITGGGALNEQFF | TGTGCCATCACCGGCGGGGGGGCCTTAAATGAGCAGTTCTTC | . | TRBD2 | TRBJ2-1 | TRBV10-3
CSVDTVTGELFF | TGCAGCGTTGACACTGTCACCGGGGAGCTGTTTTTT | many | . | TRBJ2-2 | TRBV29-1
CASSGGTGLTNVLTF | TGTGCCAGCAGTGGAGGGACAGGCCTTACCAACGTCCTGACTTTC | many | TRBD1 | TRBJ2-6 | TRBV12-3/TRBV12-4
CASRPGQGAYGYTF | TGTGCCAGCAGACCCGGACAGGGGGCGTATGGCTACACCTTC | . | TRBD1 | TRBJ1-2 | TRBV27
CASSDFRRAGRRRETQYF | TGTGCCAGCAGTGATTTCCGGAGGGCTGGCCGCCGCAGGGAGACCCAGTACTTC | few | . | TRBJ2-5 | TRBV25-1
CSRGKEGGYTF | TGCAGCAGGGGCAAGGAGGGTGGCTACACCTTC | many | . | TRBJ1-2 | TRBV20-1
CASILGQGIDEQYF | . | . | . | TRBJ2-5 | TRBV2
CASAAGTEELFF | TGTGCCAGCGCGGCAGGAACCGAGGAGCTGTTTTTT | many | . | TRBJ2-2 | TRBV2
CASSSWTAYGYTF | TGTGCCAGCAGCAGCTGGACTGCCTATGGCTACACCTTC | . | . | TRBJ1-2 | TRBV7-2
CASRTAGMDTEAFF | TGTGCCAGTAGAACGGCGGGGATGGACACTGAAGCTTTCTTT | many | . | TRBJ1-1 | TRBV19
CASSDSARRFYGYTF | TGTGCCAGCAGTGATTCGGCAAGGAGATTCTATGGCTACACCTTC | many | . | TRBJ1-2 | TRBV6-5
CSVGEGDGYTF | TGCAGCGTTGGTGAGGGGGACGGCTACACCTTC | . | . | TRBJ1-2 | TRBV29-1
CATQIPSGNTF | TGTGCCACGCAGATCCCCTCTGGAAACACCTTC | . | . | TRBJ1-2 | TRBV10-3
CASRAPSQPQHF | TGTGCCAGCAGGGCCCCCTCCCAGCCCCAGCATTTT | many | . | TRBJ1-5 | TRBV12-3/TRBV12-4
CASSFGTGGAGYTF | TGTGCCAGCAGTTTTGGGACAGGGGGCGCCGGCTACACCTTC | many | TRBD1 | TRBJ1-2 | TRBV12-3/TRBV12-4
CASSFGQAQETQYF | TGTGCCAGCAGTTTTGGACAGGCACAAGAGACCCAGTACTTC | many | TRBD1 | TRBJ2-5 | TRBV7-2
CASSYRPTGTQYF | TGTGCCAGCAGCTACAGACCGACCGGGACCCAGTACTTC | once | . | TRBJ2-5 | TRBV7-8
CASSLAGGDPIYEQYF | TGTGCCAGCAGCTTGGCGGGAGGGGACCCGATCTACGAGCAGTACTTC | . | TRBD2 | TRBJ2-7 | TRBV5-4
CASSQDTDTYEQYF | TGTGCCAGCAGCCAAGATACAGATACCTACGAGCAGTACTTC | many | . | TRBJ2-7 | TRBV3-1
CSVLGRVNQPQHF | TGCAGCGTTCTCGGCAGGGTAAATCAGCCCCAGCATTTT | . | . | TRBJ1-5 | TRBV29-1
CASTRTGDRGYGYTF | TGCGCCAGCACGAGAACAGGGGATCGGGGCTATGGCTACACCTTC | many | TRBD1 | TRBJ1-2 | TRBV5-1
CASSPDRGTGYTF | TGTGCCAGCAGCCCGGACAGGGGCACAGGCTACACCTTC | . | TRBD1 | TRBJ1-2 | TRBV7-9
CASSAALREGDYNEQFF | TGTGCCAGCAGCGCAGCCTTACGGGAGGGCGACTACAATGAGCAGTTCTTC | . | TRBD2 | TRBJ2-1 | TRBV2
CASSLPTVSYEQYF | TGTGCCAGCAGCTTACCGACAGTTTCTTACGAGCAGTACTTC | few | . | TRBJ2-7 | TRBV7-8
CASSDWRSTGELFF | TGTGCCAGCAGTGATTGGCGGAGCACCGGGGAGCTGTTTTTT | few | . | TRBJ2-2 | TRBV2
CASERQGAPTEAFF | TGTGCCAGTGAGAGACAGGGGGCGCCCACTGAAGCTTTCTTT | many | TRBD1 | TRBJ1-1 | TRBV2
CASGRGGGYEQYF | TGTGCCAGCGGACGGGGGGGGGGCTACGAGCAGTACTTC | many | TRBD2 | TRBJ2-7 | TRBV25-1
CASSLALAGGHNEQFF | TGTGCCAGCAGCTTAGCCCTAGCGGGGGGGCACAATGAGCAGTTCTTC | . | TRBD2 | TRBJ2-1 | TRBV7-4
CASSVAGVGNEQFF | TGTGCCAGCAGCGTAGCGGGGGTGGGCAATGAGCAGTTCTTC | . | . | TRBJ2-1 | TRBV9
CASSQGATGELFF | TGTGCCAGCAGTCAGGGGGCCACCGGGGAGCTGTTTTTT | many | TRBD1 | TRBJ2-2 | TRBV6-5
CATSDSRFREEKLFF | TGTGCCACCAGTGATTCCCGATTCCGGGAGGAAAAACTGTTTTTT | . | . | TRBJ1-4 | TRBV24-1
CASSVVAGHSGNTIYF | TGTGCCAGCAGCGTAGTAGCAGGGCACTCTGGAAACACCATATATTTT | few | . | TRBJ1-3 | TRBV9
CASADRETQYF | TGTGCCAGCGCCGATCGAGAGACCCAGTACTTC | many | . | TRBJ2-5 | TRBV12-3/TRBV12-4
CSARWYRGVGYGYTF | TGCAGTGCTAGATGGTACAGGGGAGTGGGCTATGGCTACACCTTC | . | TRBD1 | TRBJ1-2 | TRBV20-1
CASSLIEVYGYTF | TGTGCCAGCAGCTTAATTGAGGTATATGGCTACACCTTC | many | . | TRBJ1-2 | TRBV7-9
CASSSPGGPGEKLFF | TGTGCCAGCAGTTCCCCGGGGGGACCGGGTGAAAAACTGTTTTTT | . | . | TRBJ1-4 | TRBV6-6
CASSPPPGTNSPLHF | TGTGCCAGCTCACCACCGCCAGGAACAAATTCACCCCTCCACTTT | . | . | TRBJ1-6 | TRBV7-8
CASSTVRQPQYF | TGTGCCAGTAGTACCGTTCGGCAGCCCCAGTACTTC | . | . | TRBJ2-5 | TRBV19
CASSLGSGLRLYEQYF | TGTGCCAGCAGCTTAGGTAGCGGGCTTCGCCTCTACGAGCAGTACTTC | many | TRBD2 | TRBJ2-7 | TRBV13
CATSTGTGAGEQYF | TGTGCCACCAGCACCGGGACGGGGGCGGGCGAGCAGTACTTC | . | . | TRBJ2-7 | TRBV15